This T cell receptor beta chain was profiled in a study of T cells in localized non-small cell lung cancer. Sequencing was performed with immunoSEQ multiplex PCR; in TCRdb, only in-frame clones are kept and a portion is missing. The sample comprises some 19,000 clones, around nine tenths of which are singletons, and about 4.3% rests with the top ten. Looked up from germline, CDR1 is KGHSH and CDR2 is LQKENI. The CDR3 is 18 residues long. V was clipped by 0 bases and J by 1 base, with 18 bases between them. Here the sequenced sample was peripheral blood, taken before any cancer treatment. V gene TRBV18 combines with J gene TRBJ1-1; D is unclear. This receptor was identified in a male donor aged 60 or over with stage I squamous cell lung carcinoma. The CDR3 sequence is CASSPPTSSGLPNTEAFF. The CDR3 DNA follows: TGTGCCAGCTCACCACCAACTTCCTCCGGACTCCCGAACACTGAAGCTTTCTTT.